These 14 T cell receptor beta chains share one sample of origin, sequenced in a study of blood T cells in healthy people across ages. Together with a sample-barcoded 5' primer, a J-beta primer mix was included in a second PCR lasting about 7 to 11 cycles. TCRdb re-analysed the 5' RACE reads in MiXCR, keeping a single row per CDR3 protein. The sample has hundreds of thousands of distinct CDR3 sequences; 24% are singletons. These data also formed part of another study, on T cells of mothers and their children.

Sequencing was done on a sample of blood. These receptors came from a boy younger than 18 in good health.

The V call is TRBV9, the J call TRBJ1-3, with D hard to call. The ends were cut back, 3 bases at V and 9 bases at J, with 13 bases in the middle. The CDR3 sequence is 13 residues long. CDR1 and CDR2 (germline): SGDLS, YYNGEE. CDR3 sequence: CASSAGPAGTIYF. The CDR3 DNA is TGTGCCAGCAGCGCCGGACCCGCGGGCACCATATATTTT.

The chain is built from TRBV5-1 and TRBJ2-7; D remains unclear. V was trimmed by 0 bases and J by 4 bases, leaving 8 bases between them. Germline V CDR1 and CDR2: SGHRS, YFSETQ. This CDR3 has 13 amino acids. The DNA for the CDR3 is TGCGCCAGCAGCTTGGGGAATGATTACGAGCAGTACTTC. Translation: CASSLGNDYEQYF.

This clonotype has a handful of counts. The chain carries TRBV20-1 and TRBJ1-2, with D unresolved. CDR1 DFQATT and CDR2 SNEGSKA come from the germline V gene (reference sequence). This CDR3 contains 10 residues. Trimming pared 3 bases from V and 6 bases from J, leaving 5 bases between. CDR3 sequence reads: CSARTDGYTF. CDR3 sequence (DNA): TGCAGTGCTAGGACGGATGGCTACACCTTC.

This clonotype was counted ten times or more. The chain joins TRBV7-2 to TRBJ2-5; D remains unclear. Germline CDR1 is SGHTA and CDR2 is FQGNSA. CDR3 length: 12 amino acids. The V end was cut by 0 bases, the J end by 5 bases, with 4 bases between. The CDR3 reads CASSLASETQYF. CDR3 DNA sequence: TGTGCCAGCAGCTTAGCGTCGGAGACCCAGTACTTC.

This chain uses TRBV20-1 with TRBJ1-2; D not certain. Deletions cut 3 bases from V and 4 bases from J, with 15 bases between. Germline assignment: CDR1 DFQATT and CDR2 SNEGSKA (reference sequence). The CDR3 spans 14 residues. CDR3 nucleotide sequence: TGCAGTGCTAGTAACAGAGGAAAGAGCTATGGCTACACCTTC. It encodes CSASNRGKSYGYTF.

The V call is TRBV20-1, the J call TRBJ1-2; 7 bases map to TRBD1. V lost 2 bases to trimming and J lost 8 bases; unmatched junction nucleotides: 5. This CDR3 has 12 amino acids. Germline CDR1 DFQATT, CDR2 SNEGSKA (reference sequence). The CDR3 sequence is CSARQGVGGYTF. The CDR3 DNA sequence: TGCAGTGCTAGACAGGGGGTGGGGGGCTACACCTTC.

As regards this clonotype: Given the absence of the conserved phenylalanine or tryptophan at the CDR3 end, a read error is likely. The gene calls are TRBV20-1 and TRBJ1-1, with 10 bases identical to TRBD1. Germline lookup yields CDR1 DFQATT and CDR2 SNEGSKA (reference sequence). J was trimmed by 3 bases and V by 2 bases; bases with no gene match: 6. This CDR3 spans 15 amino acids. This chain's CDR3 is CSARPLDRGDTEAFL. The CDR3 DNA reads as TGCAGTGCTAGACCCCTGGACAGGGGGGACACTGAAGCTTTCCTT.

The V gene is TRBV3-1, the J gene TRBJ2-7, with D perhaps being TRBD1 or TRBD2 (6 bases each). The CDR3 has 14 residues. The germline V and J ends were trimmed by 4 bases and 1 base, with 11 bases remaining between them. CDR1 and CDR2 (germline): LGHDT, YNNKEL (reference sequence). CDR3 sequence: CASSPEGQSYEQYF. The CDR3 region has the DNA TGTGCCAGCAGCCCGGAGGGACAATCCTACGAGCAGTACTTC.

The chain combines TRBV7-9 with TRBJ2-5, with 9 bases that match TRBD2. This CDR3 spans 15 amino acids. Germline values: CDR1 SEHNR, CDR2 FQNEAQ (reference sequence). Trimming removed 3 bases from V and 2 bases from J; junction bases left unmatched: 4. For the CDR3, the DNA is TGTGCCAGCAGCTTCCTAGCGGGATATCAAGAGACCCAGTACTTC. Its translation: CASSFLAGYQETQYF.

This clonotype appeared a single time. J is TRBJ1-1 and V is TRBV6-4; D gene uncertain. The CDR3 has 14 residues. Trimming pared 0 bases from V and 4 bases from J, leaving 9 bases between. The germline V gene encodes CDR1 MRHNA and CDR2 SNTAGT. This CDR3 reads CASSDSDAGTEAFF. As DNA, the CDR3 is TGTGCCAGCAGTGACTCCGATGCGGGCACTGAAGCTTTCTTT.

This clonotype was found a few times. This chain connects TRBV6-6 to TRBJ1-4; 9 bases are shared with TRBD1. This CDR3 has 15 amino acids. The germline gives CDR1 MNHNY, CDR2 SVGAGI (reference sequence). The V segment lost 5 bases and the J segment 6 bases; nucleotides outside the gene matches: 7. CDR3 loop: CASSPWTGEYEKLFF. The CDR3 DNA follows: TGTGCCAGCAGTCCCTGGACAGGGGAATATGAAAAACTGTTTTTT.

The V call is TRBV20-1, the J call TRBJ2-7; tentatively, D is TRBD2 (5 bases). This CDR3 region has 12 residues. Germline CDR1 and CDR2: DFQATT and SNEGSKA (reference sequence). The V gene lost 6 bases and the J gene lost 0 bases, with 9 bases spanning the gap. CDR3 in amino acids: CSAPGSSYEQYF. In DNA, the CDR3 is TGCAGTGCCCCTGGGAGCTCCTACGAGCAGTACTTC.

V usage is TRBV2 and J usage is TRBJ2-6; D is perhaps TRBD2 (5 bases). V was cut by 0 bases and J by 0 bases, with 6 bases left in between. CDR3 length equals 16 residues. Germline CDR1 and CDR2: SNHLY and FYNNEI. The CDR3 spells CASSEASVSGANVLTF. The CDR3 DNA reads TGTGCCAGCAGTGAAGCTAGCGTCTCTGGGGCCAACGTCCTGACTTTC.

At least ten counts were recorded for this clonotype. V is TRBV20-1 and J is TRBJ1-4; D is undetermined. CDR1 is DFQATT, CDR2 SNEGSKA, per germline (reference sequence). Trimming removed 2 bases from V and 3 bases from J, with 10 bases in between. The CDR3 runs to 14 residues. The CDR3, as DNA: TGCAGTGCTAGAAAACCGGGATCTAATGAAAAACTGTTTTTT. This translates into CSARKPGSNEKLFF.